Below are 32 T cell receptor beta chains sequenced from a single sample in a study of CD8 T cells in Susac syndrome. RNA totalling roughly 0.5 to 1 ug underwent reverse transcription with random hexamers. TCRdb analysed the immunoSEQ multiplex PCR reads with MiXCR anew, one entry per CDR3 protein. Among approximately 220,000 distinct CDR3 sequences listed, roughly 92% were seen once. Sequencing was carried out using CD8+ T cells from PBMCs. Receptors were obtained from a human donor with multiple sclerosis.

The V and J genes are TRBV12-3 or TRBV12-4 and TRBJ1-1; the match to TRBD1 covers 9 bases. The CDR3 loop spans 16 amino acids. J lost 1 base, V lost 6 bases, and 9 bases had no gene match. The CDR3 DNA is TGTGCCAGCAGCCCTGAACCGGGACAGGGGAACACTGAAGCTTTCTTT. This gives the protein CASSPEPGQGNTEAFF.

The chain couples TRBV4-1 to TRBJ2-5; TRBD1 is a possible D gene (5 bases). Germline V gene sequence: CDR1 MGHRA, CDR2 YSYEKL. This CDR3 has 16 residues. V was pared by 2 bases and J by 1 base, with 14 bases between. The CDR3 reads CASSQLPTGSQETQYF. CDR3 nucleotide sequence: TGCGCCAGCAGCCAACTCCCCACAGGCAGCCAAGAGACCCAGTACTTC.

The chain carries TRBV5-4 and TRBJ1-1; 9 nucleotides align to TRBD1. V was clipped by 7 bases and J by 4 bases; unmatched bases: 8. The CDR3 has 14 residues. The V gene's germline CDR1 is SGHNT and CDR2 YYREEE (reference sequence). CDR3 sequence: CASYTQGAATEAFF. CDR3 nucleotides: TGTGCCAGCTATACACAGGGGGCGGCCACTGAAGCTTTCTTT.

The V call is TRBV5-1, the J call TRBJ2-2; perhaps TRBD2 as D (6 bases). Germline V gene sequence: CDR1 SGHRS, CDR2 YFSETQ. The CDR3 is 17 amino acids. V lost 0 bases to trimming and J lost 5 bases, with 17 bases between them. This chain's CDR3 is CASSLDDGTYRTGELFF. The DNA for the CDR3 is TGCGCCAGCAGCTTGGACGACGGGACTTATAGAACCGGGGAGCTGTTTTTT.

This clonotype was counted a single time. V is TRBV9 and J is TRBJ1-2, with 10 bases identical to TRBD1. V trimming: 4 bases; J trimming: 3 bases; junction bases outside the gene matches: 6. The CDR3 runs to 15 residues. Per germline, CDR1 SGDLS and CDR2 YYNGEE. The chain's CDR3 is CASSTGTGEYYGYTF. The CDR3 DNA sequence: TGTGCCAGCAGCACCGGGACAGGGGAGTACTATGGCTACACCTTC.

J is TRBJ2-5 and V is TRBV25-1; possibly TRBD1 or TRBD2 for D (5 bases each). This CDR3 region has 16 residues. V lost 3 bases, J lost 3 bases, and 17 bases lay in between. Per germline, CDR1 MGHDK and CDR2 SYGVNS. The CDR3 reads CASSDPDKWDEETQYF. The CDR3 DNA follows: TGTGCCAGCAGTGACCCCGACAAATGGGACGAAGAGACCCAGTACTTC.

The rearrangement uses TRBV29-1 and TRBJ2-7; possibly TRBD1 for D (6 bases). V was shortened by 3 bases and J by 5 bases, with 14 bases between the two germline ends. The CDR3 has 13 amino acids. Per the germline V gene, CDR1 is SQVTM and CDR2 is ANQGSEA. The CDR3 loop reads CSVDAGTIHEQYF. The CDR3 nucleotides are TGCAGCGTTGATGCCGGGACAATCCACGAGCAGTACTTC.

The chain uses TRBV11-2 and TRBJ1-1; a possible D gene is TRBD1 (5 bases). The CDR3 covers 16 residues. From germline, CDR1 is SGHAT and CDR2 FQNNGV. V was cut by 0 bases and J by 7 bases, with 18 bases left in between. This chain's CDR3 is CASSLEGLEFYGEAFF. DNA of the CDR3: TGTGCCAGCAGCTTAGAGGGGCTGGAGTTTTACGGTGAAGCTTTCTTT.

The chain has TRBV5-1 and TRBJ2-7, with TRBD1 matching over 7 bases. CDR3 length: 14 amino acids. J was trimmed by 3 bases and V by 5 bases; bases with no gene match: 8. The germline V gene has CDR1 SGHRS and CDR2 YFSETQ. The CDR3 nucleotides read TGCGCCAGCAGGGAGGTGGGACAGATCTACGAGCAGTACTTC. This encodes CASREVGQIYEQYF.

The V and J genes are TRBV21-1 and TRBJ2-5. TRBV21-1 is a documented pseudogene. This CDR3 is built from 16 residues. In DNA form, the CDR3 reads TGTGCCAGCAGCACCCCGTGGGTGGGAAATCAAGAGACCCAGTACTTC. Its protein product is CASSTPWVGNQETQYF.

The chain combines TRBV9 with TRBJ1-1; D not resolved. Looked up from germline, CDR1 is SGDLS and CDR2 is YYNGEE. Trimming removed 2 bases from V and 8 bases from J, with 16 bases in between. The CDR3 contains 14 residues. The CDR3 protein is CASSVFDPGTEAFF. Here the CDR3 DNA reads TGTGCCAGCAGCGTCTTCGATCCCGGTACCGAAGCTTTCTTT. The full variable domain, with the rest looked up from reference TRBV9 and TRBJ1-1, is DSGVTQTPKHLITATGQRVTLRCSPRSGDLSVYWYQQSLDQGLQFLIQYYNGEERAKGNILERFSAQQFPDLHSELNLSSLELGDSALYFCASSVFDPGTEAFFGQGTRLTVV.

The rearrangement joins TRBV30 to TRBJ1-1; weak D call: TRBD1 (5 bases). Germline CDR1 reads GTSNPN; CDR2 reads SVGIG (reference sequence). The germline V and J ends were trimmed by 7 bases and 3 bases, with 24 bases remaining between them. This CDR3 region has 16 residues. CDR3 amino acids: CASKTARDSLYTEAFF. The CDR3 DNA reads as TGTGCCTCAAAAACCGCCCGGGACTCGTTGTACACTGAAGCTTTCTTT.

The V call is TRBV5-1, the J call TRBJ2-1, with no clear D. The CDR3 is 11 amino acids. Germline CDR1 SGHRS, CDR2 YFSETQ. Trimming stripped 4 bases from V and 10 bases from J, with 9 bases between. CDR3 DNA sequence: TGCGCCAGCAGCAGGGCCTACGAGCAGTTCTTC. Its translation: CASSRAYEQFF.

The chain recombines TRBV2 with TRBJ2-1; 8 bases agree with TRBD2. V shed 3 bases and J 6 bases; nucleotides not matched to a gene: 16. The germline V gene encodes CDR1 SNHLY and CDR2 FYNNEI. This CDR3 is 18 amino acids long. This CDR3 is CASSELKPGLVLSNEQFF. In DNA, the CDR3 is TGTGCCAGCAGTGAGCTTAAACCGGGACTAGTCCTAAGCAATGAGCAGTTCTTC.

The CDR3 DNA is TGCAGCGTTGAGGAGGGAGTCGCCTATGGCTACACCTTC. Its protein product is CSVEEGVAYGYTF. The gene calls are TRBV29-1 and TRBJ1-2; no clear D gene. V was shortened by 3 bases and J by 4 bases, with 12 bases between the two germline ends. Germline CDR1 SQVTM, CDR2 ANQGSEA. The CDR3 extends over 13 amino acids. Drawing the rest from reference TRBV29-1 and TRBJ1-2, the complete variable domain is SAVISQKPSRDICQRGTSLTIQCQVDSQVTMMFWYRQQPGQSLTLIATANQGSEATYESGFVIDKFPISRPNLTFSTLTVSNMSPEDSSIYLCSVEEGVAYGYTFGSGTRLTVV.

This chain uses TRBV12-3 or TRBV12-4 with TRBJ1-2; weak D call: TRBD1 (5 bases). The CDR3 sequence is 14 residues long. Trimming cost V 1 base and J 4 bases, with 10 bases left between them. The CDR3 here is CASSLGGEVYGYTF. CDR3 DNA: TGTGCCAGCAGTTTAGGGGGGGAGGTCTATGGCTACACCTTC.

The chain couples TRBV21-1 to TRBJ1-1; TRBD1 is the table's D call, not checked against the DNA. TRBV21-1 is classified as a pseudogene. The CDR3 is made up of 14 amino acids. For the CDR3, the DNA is TGTGCCAGCAGTGCCTGGGGGGGGAACACTGAAGCTTTCTTT. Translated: CASSAWGGNTEAFF.

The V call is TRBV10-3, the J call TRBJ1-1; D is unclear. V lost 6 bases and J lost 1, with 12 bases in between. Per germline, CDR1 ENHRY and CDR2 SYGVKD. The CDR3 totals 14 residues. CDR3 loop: CAIRPPYGNTEAFF. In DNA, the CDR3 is TGTGCCATCAGGCCCCCGTATGGGAACACTGAAGCTTTCTTT.

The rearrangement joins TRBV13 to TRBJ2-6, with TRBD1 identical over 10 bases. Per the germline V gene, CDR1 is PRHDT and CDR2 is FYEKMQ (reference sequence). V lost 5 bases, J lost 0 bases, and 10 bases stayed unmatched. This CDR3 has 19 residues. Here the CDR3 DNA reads TGTGCCAGCAGCCCCGAGCCGGGACAGGGGAACTCTGGGGCCAACGTCCTGACTTTC. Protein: CASSPEPGQGNSGANVLTF.

The DNA for the CDR3 is TGTGCCAGCTCACCAAATGACAGTTACGAGCAGTACTTC. It codes for CASSPNDSYEQYF. The chain combines TRBV18 with TRBJ2-7; D perhaps matches TRBD1 (5 bases). Germline V gene data show CDR1 as KGHSH and CDR2 as LQKENI. CDR3 length: 13 residues. V lost 2 bases and J 4 bases, leaving 9 bases between the germline ends.

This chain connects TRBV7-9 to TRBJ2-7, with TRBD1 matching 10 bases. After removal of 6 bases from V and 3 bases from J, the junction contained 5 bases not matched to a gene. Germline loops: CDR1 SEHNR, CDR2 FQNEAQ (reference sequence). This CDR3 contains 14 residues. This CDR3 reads CASSDRTGGYEQYF. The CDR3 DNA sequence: TGTGCCAGCAGTGATAGGACAGGGGGCTACGAGCAGTACTTC.

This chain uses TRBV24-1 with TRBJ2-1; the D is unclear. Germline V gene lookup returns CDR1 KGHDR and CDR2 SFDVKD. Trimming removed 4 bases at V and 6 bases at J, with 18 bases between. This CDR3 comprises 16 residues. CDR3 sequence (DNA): TGTGCCACCAGTGAAATTGGACGGTATGGATCCAATGAGCAGTTCTTC. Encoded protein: CATSEIGRYGSNEQFF.

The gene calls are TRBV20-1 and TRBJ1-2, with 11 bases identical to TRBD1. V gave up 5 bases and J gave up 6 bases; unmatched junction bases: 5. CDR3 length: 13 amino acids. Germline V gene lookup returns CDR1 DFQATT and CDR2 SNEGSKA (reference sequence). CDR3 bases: TGCAGTGCTGGGACAGGGGGTGAACATGGCTACACCTTC. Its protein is CSAGTGGEHGYTF.

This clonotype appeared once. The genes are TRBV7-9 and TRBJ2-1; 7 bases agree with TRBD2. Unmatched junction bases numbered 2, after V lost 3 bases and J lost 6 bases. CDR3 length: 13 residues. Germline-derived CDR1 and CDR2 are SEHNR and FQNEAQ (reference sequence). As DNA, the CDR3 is TGTGCCAGCAGCTTTACTAGCGTCAATGAGCAGTTCTTC. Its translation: CASSFTSVNEQFF.

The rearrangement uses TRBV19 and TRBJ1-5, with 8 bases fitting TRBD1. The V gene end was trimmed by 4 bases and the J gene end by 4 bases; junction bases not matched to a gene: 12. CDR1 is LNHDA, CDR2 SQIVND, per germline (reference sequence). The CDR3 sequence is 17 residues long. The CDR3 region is CASSTHRGFTLNQPQHF. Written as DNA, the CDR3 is TGTGCCAGTAGTACTCACAGGGGGTTCACCTTGAATCAGCCCCAGCATTTT.

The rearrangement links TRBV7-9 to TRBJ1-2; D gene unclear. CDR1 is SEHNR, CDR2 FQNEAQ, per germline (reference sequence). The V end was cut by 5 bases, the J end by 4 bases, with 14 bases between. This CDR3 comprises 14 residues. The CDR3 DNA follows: TGTGCCAGCAGCCGACGAGAGGACGGCTATGGCTACACCTTC. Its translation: CASSRREDGYGYTF.

CDR3 protein: CASSPRLQDYNEQFF. CDR3 DNA: TGTGCCAGCAGCCCACGCCTACAGGACTACAATGAGCAGTTCTTC. The chain is built from TRBV3-1 and TRBJ2-1; tentative D call: TRBD1 (5 bases). V gave up 4 bases and J gave up 3 bases, with 13 bases separating them. The CDR3 extends over 15 amino acids. The germline V gene has CDR1 LGHDT and CDR2 YNNKEL (reference sequence).

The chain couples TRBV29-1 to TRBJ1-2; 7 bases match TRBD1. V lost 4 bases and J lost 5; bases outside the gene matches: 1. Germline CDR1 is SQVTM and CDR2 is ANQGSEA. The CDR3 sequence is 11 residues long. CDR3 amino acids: CSVGQGYGYTF. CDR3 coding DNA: TGCAGCGTTGGACAGGGATATGGCTACACCTTC.

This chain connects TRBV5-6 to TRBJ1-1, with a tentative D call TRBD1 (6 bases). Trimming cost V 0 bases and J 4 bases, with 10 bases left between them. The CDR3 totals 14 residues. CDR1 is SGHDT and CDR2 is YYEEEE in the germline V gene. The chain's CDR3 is CASSLEEGGTEAFF. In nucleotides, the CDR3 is TGTGCCAGCAGCTTGGAAGAAGGGGGCACTGAAGCTTTCTTT.

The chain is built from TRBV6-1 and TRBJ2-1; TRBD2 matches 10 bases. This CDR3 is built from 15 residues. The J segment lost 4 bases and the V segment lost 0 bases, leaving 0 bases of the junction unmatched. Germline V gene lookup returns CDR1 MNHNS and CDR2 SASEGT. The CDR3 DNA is TGTGCCAGCAGTGAAGCTAGCGGGGGGTACAATGAGCAGTTCTTC. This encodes CASSEASGGYNEQFF.

CDR3 amino acids: CASSIEGGFGTDTQYF. CDR3 bases: TGTGCCAGTAGTATAGAGGGGGGTTTTGGCACAGATACGCAGTATTTT. The gene calls are TRBV19 and TRBJ2-3; D is perhaps TRBD2 (6 bases). Per the germline V gene, CDR1 is LNHDA and CDR2 is SQIVND (reference sequence). The CDR3 has 16 amino acids. The ends were cut back, 0 bases at V and 1 base at J, with 11 bases in the middle.

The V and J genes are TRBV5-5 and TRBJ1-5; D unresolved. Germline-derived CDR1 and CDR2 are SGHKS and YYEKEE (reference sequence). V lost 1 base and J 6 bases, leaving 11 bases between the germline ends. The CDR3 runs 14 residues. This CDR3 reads CASSLYGGSQPQHF. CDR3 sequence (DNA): TGTGCCAGCAGCTTGTATGGAGGGTCTCAGCCCCAGCATTTT.